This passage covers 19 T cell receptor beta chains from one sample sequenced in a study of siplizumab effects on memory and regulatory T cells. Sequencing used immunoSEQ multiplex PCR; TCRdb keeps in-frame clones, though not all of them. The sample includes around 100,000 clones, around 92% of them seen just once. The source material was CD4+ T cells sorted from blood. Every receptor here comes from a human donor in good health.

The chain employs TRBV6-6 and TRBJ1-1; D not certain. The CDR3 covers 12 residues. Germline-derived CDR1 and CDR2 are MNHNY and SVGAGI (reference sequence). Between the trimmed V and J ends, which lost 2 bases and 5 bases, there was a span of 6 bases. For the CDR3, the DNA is TGTGCCAGCAGTTACAGGGAAACTGAAGCTTTCTTT. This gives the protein CASSYRETEAFF.

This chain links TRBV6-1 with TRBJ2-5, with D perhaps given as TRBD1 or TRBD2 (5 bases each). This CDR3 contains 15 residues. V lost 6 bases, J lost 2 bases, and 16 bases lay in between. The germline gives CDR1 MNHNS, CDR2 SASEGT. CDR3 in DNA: TGTGCCAGCAGGAGCCCGGGACGTGATCAAGAGACCCAGTACTTC. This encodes CASRSPGRDQETQYF.

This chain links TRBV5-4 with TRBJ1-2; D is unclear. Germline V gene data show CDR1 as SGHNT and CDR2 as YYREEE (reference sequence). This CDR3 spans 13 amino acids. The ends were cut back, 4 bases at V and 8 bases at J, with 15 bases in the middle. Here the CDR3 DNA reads TGTGCCAGCAGCGATCCCGGGCCCCAAGGCTACACCTTC. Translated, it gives CASSDPGPQGYTF.

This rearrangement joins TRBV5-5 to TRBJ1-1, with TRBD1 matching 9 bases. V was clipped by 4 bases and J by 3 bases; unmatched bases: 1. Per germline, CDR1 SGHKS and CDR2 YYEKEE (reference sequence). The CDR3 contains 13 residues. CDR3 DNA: TGTGCCAGCAGCCGGGACAGGGACACTGAAGCTTTCTTT. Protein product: CASSRDRDTEAFF.

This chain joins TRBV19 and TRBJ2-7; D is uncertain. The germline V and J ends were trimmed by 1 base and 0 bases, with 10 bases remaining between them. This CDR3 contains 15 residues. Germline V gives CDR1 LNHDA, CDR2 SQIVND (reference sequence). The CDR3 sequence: CASSIVGTGSYEQYF. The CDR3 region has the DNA TGTGCCAGTAGTATAGTAGGTACGGGCTCCTACGAGCAGTACTTC.

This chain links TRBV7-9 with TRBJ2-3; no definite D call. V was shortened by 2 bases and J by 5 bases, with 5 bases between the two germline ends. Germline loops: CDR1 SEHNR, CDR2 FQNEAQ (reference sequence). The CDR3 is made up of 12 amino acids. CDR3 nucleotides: TGTGCCAGCAGCTTAAACAGAGATACGCAGTATTTT. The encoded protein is CASSLNRDTQYF.

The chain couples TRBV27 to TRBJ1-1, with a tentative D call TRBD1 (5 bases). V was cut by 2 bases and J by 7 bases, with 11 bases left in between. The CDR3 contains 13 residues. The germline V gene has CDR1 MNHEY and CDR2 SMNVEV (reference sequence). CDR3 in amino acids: CASSLRRGLEAFF. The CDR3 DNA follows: TGTGCCAGCAGTTTAAGGAGGGGACTTGAAGCTTTCTTT.

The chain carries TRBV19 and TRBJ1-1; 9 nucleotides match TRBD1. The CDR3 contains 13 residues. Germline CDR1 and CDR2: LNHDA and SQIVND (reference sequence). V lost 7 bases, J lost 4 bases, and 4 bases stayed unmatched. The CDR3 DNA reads TGTGCCAGTAATGGACAGGGGACCACTGAAGCTTTCTTT. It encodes CASNGQGTTEAFF.

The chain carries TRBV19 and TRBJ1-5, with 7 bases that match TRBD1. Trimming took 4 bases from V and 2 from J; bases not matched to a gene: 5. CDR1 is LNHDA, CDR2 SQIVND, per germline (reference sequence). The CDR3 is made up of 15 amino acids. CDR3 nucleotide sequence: TGTGCCAGTAGTACCTCCGGGACAGGCAATCAGCCCCAGCATTTT. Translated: CASSTSGTGNQPQHF.

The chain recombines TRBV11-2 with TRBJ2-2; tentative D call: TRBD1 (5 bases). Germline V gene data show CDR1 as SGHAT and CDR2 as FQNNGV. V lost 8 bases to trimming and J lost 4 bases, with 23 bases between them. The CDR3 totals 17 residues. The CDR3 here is CASHRSTTASLTGELFF. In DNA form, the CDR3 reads TGTGCCAGCCATAGGAGCACGACAGCGAGCCTCACCGGGGAGCTGTTTTTT.

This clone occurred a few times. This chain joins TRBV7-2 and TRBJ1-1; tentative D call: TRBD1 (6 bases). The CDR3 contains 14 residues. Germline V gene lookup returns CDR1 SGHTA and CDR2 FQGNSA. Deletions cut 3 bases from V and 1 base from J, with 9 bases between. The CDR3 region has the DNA TGTGCCAGCAGCTTGGGACACACGAACACTGAAGCTTTCTTT. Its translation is CASSLGHTNTEAFF.

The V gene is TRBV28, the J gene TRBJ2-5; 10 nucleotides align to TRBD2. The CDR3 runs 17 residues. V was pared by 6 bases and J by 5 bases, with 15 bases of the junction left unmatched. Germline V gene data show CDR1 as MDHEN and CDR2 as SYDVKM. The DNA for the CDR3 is TGTGCCAGCAGCTCCCCGTGGCTAGCGGGGGAGGGGGAGACCCAGTACTTC. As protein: CASSSPWLAGEGETQYF.

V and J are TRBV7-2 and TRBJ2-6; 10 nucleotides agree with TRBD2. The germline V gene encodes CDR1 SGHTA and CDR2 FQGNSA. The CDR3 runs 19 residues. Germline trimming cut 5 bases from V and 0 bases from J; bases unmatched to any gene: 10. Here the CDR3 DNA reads TGTGCCAGCAGCCTGATCGGACTAGCGGACCTCTCTGGGGCCAACGTCCTGACTTTC. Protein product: CASSLIGLADLSGANVLTF. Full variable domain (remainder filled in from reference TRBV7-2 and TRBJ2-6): GAGVSQSPSNKVTEKGKDVELRCDPISGHTALYWYRQSLGQGLEFLIYFQGNSAPDKSGLPSDRFSAERTGGSVSTLTIQRTQQEDSAVYLCASSLIGLADLSGANVLTFGAGSRLTVL.

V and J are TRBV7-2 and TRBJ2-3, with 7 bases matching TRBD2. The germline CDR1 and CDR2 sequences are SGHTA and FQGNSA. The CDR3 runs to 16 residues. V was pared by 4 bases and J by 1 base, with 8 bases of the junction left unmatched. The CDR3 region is CASSWSIAGGTDTQYF. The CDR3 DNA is TGTGCCAGCAGCTGGTCCATCGCGGGGGGCACAGATACGCAGTATTTT.

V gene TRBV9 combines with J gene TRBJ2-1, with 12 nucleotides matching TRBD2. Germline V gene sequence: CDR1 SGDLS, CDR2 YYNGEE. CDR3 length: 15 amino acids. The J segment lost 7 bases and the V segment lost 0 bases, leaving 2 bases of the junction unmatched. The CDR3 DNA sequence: TGTGCCAGCAGCGTAGCTAGCGGGGGGGGAAATGAGCAGTTCTTC. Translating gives CASSVASGGGNEQFF.

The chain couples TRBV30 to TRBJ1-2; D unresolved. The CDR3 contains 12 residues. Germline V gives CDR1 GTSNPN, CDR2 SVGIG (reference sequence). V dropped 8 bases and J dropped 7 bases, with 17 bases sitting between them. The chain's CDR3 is CAGIRGLGGYTF. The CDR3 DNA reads TGTGCCGGCATACGGGGTTTGGGTGGCTACACCTTC.

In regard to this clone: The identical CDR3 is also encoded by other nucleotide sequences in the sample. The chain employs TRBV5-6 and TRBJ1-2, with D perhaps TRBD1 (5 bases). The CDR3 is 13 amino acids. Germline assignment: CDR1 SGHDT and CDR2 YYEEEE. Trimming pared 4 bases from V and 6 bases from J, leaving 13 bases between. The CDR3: CASSPTGGNGYTF. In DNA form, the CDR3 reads TGTGCCAGCAGCCCTACCGGGGGGAATGGCTACACCTTC.

The DNA for the CDR3 is TGTGCCACCAGAGTGGCAGGGGGCTTCACCGGGGAGCTGTTTTTT. This translates into CATRVAGGFTGELFF. The V call is TRBV6-5, the J call TRBJ2-2; TRBD1 aligns across 8 bases. Germline V gene sequence: CDR1 MNHEY, CDR2 SVGAGI. This CDR3 spans 15 amino acids. V was clipped by 10 bases and J by 4 bases; unmatched bases: 11.

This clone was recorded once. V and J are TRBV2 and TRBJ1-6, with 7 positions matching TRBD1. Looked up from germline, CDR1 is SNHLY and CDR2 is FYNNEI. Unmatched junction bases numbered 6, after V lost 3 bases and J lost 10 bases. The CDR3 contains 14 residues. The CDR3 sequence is CASSETGNRSPLHF. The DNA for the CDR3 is TGTGCCAGCAGTGAGACAGGGAACAGGTCACCCCTCCACTTT.